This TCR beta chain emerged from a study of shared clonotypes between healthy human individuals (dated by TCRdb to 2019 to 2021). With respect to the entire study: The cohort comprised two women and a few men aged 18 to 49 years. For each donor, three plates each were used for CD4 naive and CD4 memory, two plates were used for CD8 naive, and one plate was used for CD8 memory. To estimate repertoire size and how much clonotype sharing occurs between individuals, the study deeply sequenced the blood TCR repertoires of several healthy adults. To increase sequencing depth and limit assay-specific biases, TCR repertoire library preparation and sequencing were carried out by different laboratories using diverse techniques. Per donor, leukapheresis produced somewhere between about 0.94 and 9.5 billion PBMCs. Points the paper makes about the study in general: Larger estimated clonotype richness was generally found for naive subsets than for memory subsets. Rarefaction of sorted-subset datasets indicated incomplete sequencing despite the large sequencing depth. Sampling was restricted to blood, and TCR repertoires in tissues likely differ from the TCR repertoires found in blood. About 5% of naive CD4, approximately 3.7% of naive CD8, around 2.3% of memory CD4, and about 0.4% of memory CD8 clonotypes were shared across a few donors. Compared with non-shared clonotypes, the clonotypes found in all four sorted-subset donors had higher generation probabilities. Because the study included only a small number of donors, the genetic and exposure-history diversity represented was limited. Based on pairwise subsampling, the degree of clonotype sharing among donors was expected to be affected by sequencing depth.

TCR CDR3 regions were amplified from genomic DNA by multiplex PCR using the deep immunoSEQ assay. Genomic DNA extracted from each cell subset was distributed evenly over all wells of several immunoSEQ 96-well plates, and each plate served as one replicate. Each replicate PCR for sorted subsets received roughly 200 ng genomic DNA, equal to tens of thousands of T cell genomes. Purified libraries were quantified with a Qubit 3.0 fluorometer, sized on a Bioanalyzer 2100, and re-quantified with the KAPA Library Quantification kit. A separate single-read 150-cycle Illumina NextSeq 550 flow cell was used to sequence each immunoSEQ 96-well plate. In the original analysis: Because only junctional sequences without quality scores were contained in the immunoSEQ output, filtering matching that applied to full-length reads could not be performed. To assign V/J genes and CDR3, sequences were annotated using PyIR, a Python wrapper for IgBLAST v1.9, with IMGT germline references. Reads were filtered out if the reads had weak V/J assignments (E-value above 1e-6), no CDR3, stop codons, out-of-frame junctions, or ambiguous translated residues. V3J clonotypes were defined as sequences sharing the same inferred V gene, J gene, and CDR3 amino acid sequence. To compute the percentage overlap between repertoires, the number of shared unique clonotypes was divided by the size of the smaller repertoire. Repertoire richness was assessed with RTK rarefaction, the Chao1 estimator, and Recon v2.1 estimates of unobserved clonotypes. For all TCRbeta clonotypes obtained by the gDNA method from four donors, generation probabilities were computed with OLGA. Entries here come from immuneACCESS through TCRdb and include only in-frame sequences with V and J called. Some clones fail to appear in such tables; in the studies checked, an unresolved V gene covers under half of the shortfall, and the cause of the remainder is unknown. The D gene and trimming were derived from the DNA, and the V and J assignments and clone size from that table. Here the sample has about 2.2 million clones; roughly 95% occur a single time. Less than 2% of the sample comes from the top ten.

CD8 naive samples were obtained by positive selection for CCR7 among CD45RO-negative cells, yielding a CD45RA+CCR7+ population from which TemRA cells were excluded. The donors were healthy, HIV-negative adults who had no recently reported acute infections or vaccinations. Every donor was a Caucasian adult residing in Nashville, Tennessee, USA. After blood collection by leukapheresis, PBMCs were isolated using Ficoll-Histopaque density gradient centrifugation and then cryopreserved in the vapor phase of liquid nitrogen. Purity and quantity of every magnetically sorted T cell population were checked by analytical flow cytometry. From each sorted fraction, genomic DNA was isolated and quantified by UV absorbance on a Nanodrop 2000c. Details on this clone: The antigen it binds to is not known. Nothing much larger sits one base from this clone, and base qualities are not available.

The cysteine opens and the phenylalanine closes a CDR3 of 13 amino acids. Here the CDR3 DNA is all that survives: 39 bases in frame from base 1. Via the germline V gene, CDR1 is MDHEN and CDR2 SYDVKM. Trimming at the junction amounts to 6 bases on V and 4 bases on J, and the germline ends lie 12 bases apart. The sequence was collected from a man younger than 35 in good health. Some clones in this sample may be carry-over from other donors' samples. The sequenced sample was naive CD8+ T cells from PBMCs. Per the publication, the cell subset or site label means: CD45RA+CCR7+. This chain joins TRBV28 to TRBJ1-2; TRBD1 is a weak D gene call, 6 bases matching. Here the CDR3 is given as CASRGGATYGYTF. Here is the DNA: TGTGCCAGCAGAGGGGGTGCTACCTATGGCTACACCTTC.